This TCR beta chain was captured by sequencing in a study of blood T cell repertoires in COVID-19. Germline CDR1 and CDR2: MGHDK and SYGVNS. V lost 2 bases and J lost 4; bases outside the gene matches: 8. The CDR3 spans 18 residues. Here immunoSEQ multiplex PCR was the method, and the copy in TCRdb shows in-frame clones only, minus some. This sample yields 170,000 or so clones, of which around 89% are seen a single time; about 1.9% belongs to the top ten. The sequenced sample was peripheral blood. This clonotype originated in a man aged 18 to 35 who had recovered from COVID-19. The V and J genes are TRBV25-1 and TRBJ2-6; 10 bases fit TRBD1. For the CDR3, the DNA is TGTGCCAGCAGTGAAAGGGACAGGGGAAAAACCGGGGCCAACGTCCTGACTTTC. Its protein is CASSERDRGKTGANVLTF.